The source of this T cell receptor (beta chain) is a study of T cell repertoires in cytomegalovirus infection. Study details: Both CMV infection and a matching HLA type were indicated by public TCR beta signatures.

About this clonotype itself: Its antigen is unknown.

TCRdb itself ran the reads through MiXCR, one entry per CDR3 protein. The profile shows about 450,000 distinct CDR3 sequences, approximately 31% of them singletons. Study findings and constraints: Public TCR beta family frequency separated CMV-and-HLA carriers, including in an independent cohort. CMV-specific TCR beta clonotypes restricted by HLA-C dominated the ex vivo response.

The CDR3 consists of 15 residues. V was clipped by 5 bases and J by 3 bases; unmatched bases: 6. The chain links TRBV12-3 or TRBV12-4 to TRBJ1-4; 7 positions agree with TRBD1. The TCR originated in a human donor in good health (CMV status not recorded). Some clones in this sample may be carry-over from other donors' samples. The sample comprised PBMCs. CDR3 DNA: TGTGCCAGCAGTCGTACCGGGACAGCTAATGAAAAACTGTTTTTT. It yields the protein CASSRTGTANEKLFF.